Below, 23 T cell receptor beta chains from the same sample are listed, as sequenced in a study of tumor-infiltrating lymphocytes in primary liver carcinoma. A primer matching the constant region was used to make TCR beta cDNA from approximately 500 ng of total RNA. Three nested multiplex PCR rounds of slightly modified ARM-PCR generated TCR beta libraries. Each of the first two PCR rounds ran approximately 11 cycles with TRBV1-TRBV30 forward and C-beta reverse primers. TCRdb fed the multiplex PCR reads into MiXCR, producing one record per CDR3 protein. The sample records a few hundred thousand distinct CDR3 sequences, 50% to 75% being singletons. Blood RNA originated from unsorted whole blood, with germline DNA additionally extracted. The sequenced sample consisted of peripheral blood. Source of these receptors: a woman aged 25 to 45 with primary liver carcinoma and hepatitis B virus infection.

On this clonotype itself: A junction boundary mismatches the germline segment, possibly from a read error. V is TRBV29-1 and J is TRBJ1-5; D unresolved. In germline, CDR1 is SQVTM, CDR2 ANQGSEA. This CDR3 spans 12 amino acids. CDR3 loop: CSVGERNQPQHF. Here the CDR3 DNA reads TGCAGCGTTGGAGAGAGAAATCAGCCTCAGCATTTT.

This clonotype was seen many times. This sequence joins TRBV12-3 or TRBV12-4 and TRBJ1-4; 11 bases are a match to TRBD1. The CDR3 is made up of 15 amino acids. V dropped 6 bases and J dropped 7; count of bases not matched to a gene: 7. The CDR3 DNA sequence: TGTGCCAGCAGCTCCGGGACAGGGGGAGGTGAAAAACTGTTTTTT. It specifies CASSSGTGGGEKLFF.

This clonotype was picked up a small number of times. This may stem from a read error, because a much larger clone lies one nucleotide away. The chain recombines TRBV6-5 with TRBJ1-1; 9 positions agree with TRBD1. Germline V gene lookup returns CDR1 MNHEY and CDR2 SVGAGI. The CDR3 spans 16 residues. The CDR3 region is CASRPGTGRMNTEASF. As DNA, the CDR3 is TGTGCCAGCAGACCCGGGACAGGGCGAATGAACACTGAAGCTTCCTTT.

About this clonotype itself: A much larger clone is a single base away; this may be a read error. The chain recombines TRBV16 with TRBJ2-7, with no clear D. The length of the CDR3 is 14 residues. Per the germline V gene, CDR1 is KGHSY and CDR2 is FQNENV. The CDR3 DNA sequence: TGTGCCAGCGGAAAACCGGGCTCCCCCTACAAGCAGTACTTC. Translating gives CASGKPGSPYKQYF.

Comments on this clonotype: A clone one base away is much larger, so this may be a read error. No conserved phenylalanine or tryptophan is present at the end of the CDR3, so a read error is the likely explanation. This sequence joins TRBV12-3 or TRBV12-4 and TRBJ2-1; the match to TRBD2 covers 8 bases. This CDR3 is built from 17 residues. V trimming: 3 bases; J trimming: 8 bases; junction bases outside the gene matches: 15. CDR3 residues: CASSLSVLTGGRDEQFS. In DNA form, the CDR3 reads TGTGCCAGCAGTTTGAGCGTTCTAACGGGAGGGAGGGATGAGCAGTTCTCC.

Points on this clonotype: Since a much larger clone is just one base distant, this may be a read error. This chain joins TRBV11-2 and TRBJ1-1; 7 bases are a match to TRBD1. This CDR3 is 13 amino acids long. Per the germline V gene, CDR1 is SGHAT and CDR2 is FQNNGV. CDR3 loop: CASGLGLQGLAFF. The CDR3, as DNA: TGTGCCAGCGGCTTAGGGCTACAGGGGCTTGCTTTCTTT.

In regard to this clonotype: Given the absence of the conserved phenylalanine or tryptophan at the CDR3 end, a read error is likely. The V call is TRBV12-3 or TRBV12-4, the J call TRBJ1-4; TRBD1 matches at 8 bases. CDR3 length: 15 residues. As DNA, the CDR3 is TGTGCCAACAGTCCCCGACAGGGGATTTATGAAAAACTGTTTTCT. Its translation is CANSPRQGIYEKLFS.

A word on this clonotype: One end of the junction varies from germline; a read error may be responsible. The J gene is TRBJ2-2, the V gene TRBV29-1; weak D call: TRBD1 (6 bases). Germline V gives CDR1 SQVTM, CDR2 ANQGSEA. There are 15 residues in the CDR3. Here the CDR3 reads CSVKGDAINTVELFF. DNA for the CDR3: TGCAGCGTTAAGGGGGATGCCATCAACACCGTGGAGCTGTTTTTT.

This clonotype was counted ten times or more. The chain uses TRBV12-3 or TRBV12-4 and TRBJ1-5; D perhaps matches TRBD1 (5 bases). This CDR3 has 13 amino acids. Trimming removed 5 bases from V and 5 bases from J, with 10 bases in between. The chain's CDR3 is CASSQGSDQPQHF. The CDR3 nucleotides are TGTGCCAGCAGTCAGGGTTCGGATCAGCCCCAGCATTTT.

As to this clonotype: Just one base apart from a much larger clone, this may be a read error. The chain employs TRBV4-1 and TRBJ2-3; D call uncertain. There are 15 residues in the CDR3. Trimming removed 1 base at V and 5 bases at J, with 13 bases between. Germline CDR1 reads MGHRA; CDR2 reads YSYEKL. In DNA form, the CDR3 reads TGCGCCAGCAGCCAAGTTGGAAGGGCAGAAGATACGCAGTATTTT. Translation: CASSQVGRAEDTQYF.

The chain joins TRBV28 to TRBJ2-4; the D is unclear. The CDR3 spans 17 residues. Trimming took off 6 bases at V and 0 bases at J, with 18 bases between the two ends. Germline CDR1 reads MDHEN; CDR2 reads SYDVKM. This chain's CDR3 is CASSSPGTPLAKNIQYF. Written as DNA, the CDR3 is TGTGCCAGCAGCTCCCCGGGCACTCCCCTAGCCAAAAACATTCAGTACTTC.

A remark on this clonotype: One end of the junction fails to match germline, which may point to a read error. This chain uses TRBV12-3 or TRBV12-4 with TRBJ2-1, with 8 bases fitting TRBD2. This CDR3 region has 16 residues. The CDR3 sequence is CAGTDAGTRAYDEQFF. For the CDR3, the DNA is TGTGCCGGCACAGACGCCGGGACTAGGGCCTACGATGAGCAGTTCTTC.

For this clonotype: One end of the junction does not line up with germline, which may come from a read error. The chain carries TRBV4-2 and TRBJ1-4; no clear D. CDR3 length equals 17 residues. The germline gives CDR1 LGHNA, CDR2 YNFKEQ. The CDR3 protein is CTSSLTAPPGSNEKLFF. The CDR3 coding sequence is TGTACCAGCAGCCTCACCGCTCCCCCAGGATCTAATGAAAAACTGTTTTTT.

This CDR3 reads CASSLGMAGPGQETQYF. CDR3 DNA sequence: TGTGCCAGCAGCTTAGGGATGGCAGGCCCAGGACAAGAGACCCAGTACTTC. The V gene is TRBV5-4, the J gene TRBJ2-5; the D is unclear. This CDR3 is built from 17 residues. V gave up 2 bases and J gave up 2 bases, with 19 bases separating them. CDR1 is SGHNT and CDR2 is YYREEE in the germline V gene (reference sequence).

About this clonotype itself: A much larger clone sits a single nucleotide away, making a read error possible. The J gene is TRBJ2-3, the V gene TRBV6-1, with D possibly matching TRBD2 (5 bases). The CDR3 has 15 residues. V lost 2 bases to trimming and J lost 4 bases, with 13 bases between them. The germline V gene has CDR1 MNHNS and CDR2 SASEGT. CDR3 DNA: TGTGCCAGCAGTGAATCGGTTGGGAGACCAGATACGCAGTATTTT. This translates into CASSESVGRPDTQYF.

This clonotype was picked up many times. The rearrangement joins TRBV6-5 to TRBJ2-2; no clear D. Germline V CDR1 and CDR2: MNHEY, SVGAGI. Trimming took off 3 bases at V and 4 bases at J, with 3 bases between the two ends. The CDR3 has 12 amino acids. The CDR3 here is CASSYRTGELFF. Written as DNA, the CDR3 is TGTGCCAGCAGTTATCGCACCGGGGAGCTGTTTTTT.

V usage is TRBV6-6 and J usage is TRBJ2-3; 7 positions agree with TRBD1. With V trimmed by 6 bases and J by 8 bases, 11 bases remained unmatched. The V gene's germline CDR1 is MNHNY and CDR2 SVGAGI (reference sequence). The CDR3 consists of 14 residues. CDR3 sequence (DNA): TGTGCCAGCAGCTACGGACAGGAGGCGGTTACGCAGTATTTT. It translates to CASSYGQEAVTQYF.

This clonotype was counted a few times. The chain employs TRBV6-2 or TRBV6-3 and TRBJ2-1; 7 nucleotides match TRBD2. This CDR3 has 18 amino acids. V lost 2 bases to trimming and J lost 8 bases; unmatched junction nucleotides: 18. Germline-derived CDR1 and CDR2 are MNHEY and SVGEGT. This chain's CDR3 is CASSYPSLGGSFRHEQFF. Here the CDR3 DNA reads TGTGCCAGCAGTTACCCCTCGCTGGGCGGGAGTTTTAGGCATGAGCAGTTCTTC.

Here the CDR3 DNA reads TGTGCCAGCAGCTTGGAAGACATGACTGAAGCTTTCTTT. This encodes CASSLEDMTEAFF. The chain carries TRBV5-4 and TRBJ1-1; D not certain. This CDR3 contains 13 residues. The germline gives CDR1 SGHNT, CDR2 YYREEE (reference sequence). V was pared by 0 bases and J by 5 bases, with 8 bases between.

This clonotype was seen just once. This may be a read error: a much more frequent sequence differs by one nucleotide. The chain employs TRBV29-1 and TRBJ2-1; D assignment may be TRBD1 or TRBD2 (5 bases each). The CDR3 consists of 16 residues. The germline gives CDR1 SQVTM, CDR2 ANQGSEA. Here the CDR3 reads CIVEDGTASRYNEQFF. The CDR3 bases are TGCATCGTTGAAGATGGGACGGCTAGCCGGTACAATGAGCAGTTCTTC.

Comments on this clonotype: A read error may explain this, as a much larger clone is one base away. V is TRBV12-3 or TRBV12-4 and J is TRBJ2-7; the D call may be TRBD1 or TRBD2 (5 bases each). The V and J ends lost 2 bases and 4 bases respectively, with 9 bases between them. This CDR3 spans 13 amino acids. CDR3 sequence: CASSLQGVYEQYF. CDR3 DNA: TGTGCCAGCAGTTTACAGGGAGTGTACGAGCAGTACTTC.

The rearrangement joins TRBV6-6 to TRBJ1-1; D gene unclear. The CDR3 spans 12 residues. V lost 5 bases and J 12 bases, leaving 16 bases between the germline ends. Germline assignment: CDR1 MNHNY and CDR2 SVGAGI (reference sequence). CDR3 in DNA: TGTGCCAGCAGTCCAGGTGCTTGGGGATCTTTCTTT. Encoded protein: CASSPGAWGSFF.

About this clonotype itself: One junction end does not reproduce the germline sequence, and a read error may be involved. The rearrangement joins TRBV5-1 to TRBJ2-7, with 7 nucleotides matching TRBD2. The length of the CDR3 is 14 residues. Germline V gene data show CDR1 as SGHRS and CDR2 as YFSETQ. For the CDR3, the DNA is TGCGCCAGCAGCTTGGTTGGTCGGGACTACGATCAGTACTTC. It is translated as CASSLVGRDYDQYF.